A selection of T cell receptor beta chains follows, all from one sample in a study of molecular identifiers for immune sequencing clone quantification. TCRdb fed the PCR reads into MiXCR, producing one record per CDR3 protein. This repertoire shows roughly 100,000 distinct CDR3 sequences, 30% to 45% found once; its top ten account for less than 10%. The material sequenced was naive CD8+ T cells from blood, with Jurkat cell RNA spiked in. Receptor source: a human donor in good health. Some libraries in this study had Jurkat cell RNA spiked in. Both conserved end residues are part of each CDR3. D genes are given only for firm matches. Expanded clones are given a class, and other clones once, few, many or no size at all.

j_call v_call clone_size d_call cdr3_aa cdr3_nt
TRBJ1-1 TRBV7-9 NA TRBD1 CASRVQQGVNTEAFF TGTGCCAGCAGAGTGCAACAGGGGGTGAACACTGAAGCTTTCTTT
TRBJ2-7 TRBV28 few NA CASSAIRTGEQYF TGTGCCAGCTCCGCTATAAGGACCGGCGAGCAGTACTTC
TRBJ2-3 TRBV5-6 few NA CASSYGSDTQYF TGTGCCAGCAGTTACGGTTCCGATACGCAGTATTTT
TRBJ2-7 TRBV28 NA TRBD1 CASSFPYLSRDRSYEQYF TGTGCCAGCAGTTTTCCCTATCTATCCCGGGACAGATCTTACGAGCAGTACTTC
TRBJ2-6 TRBV7-9 NA NA CASSLVVLTSGANVLTF TGTGCCAGCAGCTTGGTCGTTCTGACCTCTGGGGCCAACGTCCTGACTTTC
TRBJ2-2 TRBV20-1 NA TRBD2 CSARATSGRARTGELFF TGCAGTGCTAGAGCCACGAGCGGGAGGGCCAGGACCGGGGAGCTGTTTTTT
TRBJ2-1 TRBV4-3 few NA CASSQVRGLDSYNEQFF TGCGCCAGCAGCCAAGTAAGGGGCCTTGACTCCTACAATGAGCAGTTCTTC
TRBJ2-1 TRBV4-1 NA NA CASSQDKIGGGHHNEQFF TGCGCCAGCAGCCAAGATAAGATTGGCGGAGGGCACCACAATGAGCAGTTCTTC
TRBJ2-3 TRBV3-1 NA NA CASSRRGYTQYF TGTGCCAGCAGCCGTCGGGGGTATACGCAGTATTTT
TRBJ1-2 TRBV5-6 NA NA CASSSGSLAYAF TGTGCCAGCAGTTCCGGGTCCCTCGCCTACGCCTTC
TRBJ2-7 TRBV5-6 once NA CASSLSRDEQNF TGTGCCAGCAGCTTGTCGAGGGACGAGCAGAACTTC
TRBJ2-7 TRBV6-2/TRBV6-3 NA NA CASSYPAYVQYF TGTGCCAGCAGTTACCCGGCCTACGTGCAGTACTTC
TRBJ2-4 TRBV2 NA NA CASLGGVGKNIKYF TGTGCCTCCCTAGGGGGAGTCGGCAAAAACATTAAGTACTTC
TRBJ1-3 TRBV28 NA NA CASRRNTIYF TGTGCCAGCAGGAGAAACACCATATATTTT
TRBJ2-1 TRBV3-1 NA TRBD2 CASSPRASGVYNEQFF TGTGCCAGCAGCCCGCGTGCTAGCGGGGTCTACAATGAGCAGTTCTTC
TRBJ1-5 TRBV4-1 NA TRBD1 CASSQALGQRNQPQQF TGCGCCAGCAGCCAAGCCTTGGGACAGAGAAATCAGCCCCAGCAATTT
TRBJ1-1 TRBV28 NA TRBD1 CASSWDSEGMNTEAFF TGTGCCAGCAGTTGGGACAGTGAGGGTATGAACACTGAAGCTTTCTTT
TRBJ2-3 TRBV9 few TRBD2 CASGGGPNTDTQYF TGTGCCAGCGGGGGGGGACCCAACACAGATACGCAGTATTTT
TRBJ1-2 TRBV7-9 NA TRBD1 CASSLEGANGYTF TGTGCCAGCAGCTTGGAGGGGGCGAATGGCTACACCTTC
TRBJ2-7 TRBV2 NA TRBD1 CASSTGISYEQYF TGTGCCAGTTCGACAGGGATATCCTACGAGCAGTACTTC